One T cell receptor beta chain is described in this entry. Antigen unknown. The data were obtained in a study of T cell responses to AZD1222 COVID-19 vaccine. Study findings and constraints: Close to half of all spike-specific TCRs reportedly target regions of the variants that are unmutated.

This CDR3 has 14 residues. V lost 2 bases and J lost 12, with 20 bases in between. Per the germline V gene, CDR1 is MRHNA and CDR2 is SNTAGT. Produced via immunoSEQ multiplex PCR; TCRdb's table is partial and in-frame only. The sample shows about 170,000 clones, just over 90% of them seen only once. The sample was peripheral blood, taken on day 0 of AZD1222 vaccination. The source is an adult in good health. This sequence joins TRBV6-4 and TRBJ2-7; D may be TRBD2 (5 bases). The CDR3 coding sequence is TGTGCCAGCAGTGACCCCCTAGGGAGCAGAACTCTGTACTTC. This gives the protein CASSDPLGSRTLYF.